Below, 5 T cell receptor beta chains from the same sample are listed, as sequenced in a study of CD8+CD57+ T cells in acquired aplastic anemia. Before being chosen for sequencing, patients had shown CD8+CD57+ cell expansion by flow cytometry. Profiling of TCR beta VDJ combinations and CDR3 sequences used genomic DNA as template. TCRdb redid the calling of the reads with MiXCR, one entry per CDR3 protein. Of around 200,000 distinct CDR3 sequences listed, approximately 48% were seen once; the top ten hold 8.5% to 10%. Sequencing was performed on sorted CD4+, CD8+, or CD8+CD57+ T cells (not recorded which) from PBMCs. The receptors shown here come from a human donor with aplastic anemia.

This clonotype has ten or more counts. The CDR3 bases are TGTGCCAGCAGCTTAGAACGGGAAAAACTGTTTTTT. Translating it yields CASSLEREKLFF. The chain is built from TRBV7-9 and TRBJ1-4; D gene unclear. CDR1 is SEHNR, CDR2 FQNEAQ, per germline (reference sequence). Trimming removed 1 base at V and 8 bases at J, with 5 bases between. The CDR3 has 12 amino acids.

The chain has TRBV2 and TRBJ2-5, with 8 bases matching TRBD1. CDR1 SNHLY and CDR2 FYNNEI come from the germline V gene. V lost 6 bases, J lost 7 bases, and 13 bases stayed unmatched. This CDR3 comprises 15 residues. The CDR3: CASSLAGGESGTQYF. CDR3 DNA: TGTGCCAGCAGCTTGGCAGGGGGCGAATCGGGGACCCAGTACTTC.

This clonotype has ten or more counts. The chain joins TRBV29-1 to TRBJ2-7, with D perhaps matching TRBD1 (6 bases). The germline CDR1 and CDR2 sequences are SQVTM and ANQGSEA. Trimming shortened V by 7 bases and J by 1 base, and 14 bases separated the two germline ends. The CDR3 length is 13 residues. The CDR3 reads CSARTATSYEQYF. The CDR3 DNA reads TGCAGCGCCAGGACAGCCACTTCCTACGAGCAGTACTTC.

The rearrangement joins TRBV10-3 to TRBJ1-2, with D tentatively TRBD1 (5 bases). The CDR3 totals 11 residues. Germline assignment: CDR1 ENHRY and CDR2 SYGVKD. Trimming left V 10 bases short and J 8 bases short, with 14 bases between. In nucleotides, the CDR3 is TGTGCCAGCGGCAGTGGGGCCGGCTACACCTTC. Residues: CASGSGAGYTF.

This clonotype was counted only a few times. The CDR3 nucleotides read TGTGCCACCAGTGACAAGTCAGGGGCGAGGGATCAGCCCCAGCATTTT. This translates into CATSDKSGARDQPQHF. The chain combines TRBV24-1 with TRBJ1-5; D possibly corresponds to TRBD1 (6 bases). Germline CDR1 reads KGHDR; CDR2 reads SFDVKD. This CDR3 has 16 residues. V lost 4 bases, J lost 5 bases, and 17 bases lay in between.